This TCR beta chain was observed in a study of blood T cells in healthy people across ages. Together with a sample-barcoded 5' primer, a J-beta primer mix was included in a second PCR lasting about 7 to 11 cycles. A template-switch adaptor that had 12 random nucleotides put a tag on each cDNA molecule. TCRdb called the 5' RACE reads again in MiXCR, with one record for every CDR3 protein. The sample lists around 650,000 distinct CDR3 sequences, less than 40% seen once, with 15% in the top ten. The receptor's source is an elderly woman in good health. Sequencing used blood.

CDR3: CASSVLTAGSYEQYF. The CDR3 coding sequence is TGTGCCAGCAGTGTTTTGACGGCCGGCTCCTACGAGCAGTACTTC. The chain combines TRBV28 with TRBJ2-7; D remains unclear. Trimming stripped 5 bases from V and 0 bases from J, with 14 bases between. Germline V gene data show CDR1 as MDHEN and CDR2 as SYDVKM. The CDR3 has 15 amino acids.